This T cell receptor beta chain was profiled in a study of shared clonotypes between healthy human individuals. The table came from immunoSEQ multiplex PCR; TCRdb's copy has only in-frame clones and leaves some out. The sample comprises a few million clones, nearly 97% of which are singletons, and roughly 0.13% rests with the top ten. Germline loops: CDR1 SGHDT, CDR2 YYEEEE. This CDR3 region has 13 residues. V lost 0 bases and J lost 7, with 5 bases in between. Source material: naive CD4+ T cells sorted from blood. Subset indicated: CD45RA+ positively selected. The receptor's source is a man aged 18 to 35 in good health. The chain carries TRBV5-6 and TRBJ1-6; D is uncertain. The CDR3 loop reads CASSLVVNSPLHF. The CDR3, as DNA: TGTGCCAGCAGCTTGGTGGTAAATTCACCCCTCCACTTT.